These 3 T cell receptor beta chains were all obtained from the same sample, sequenced in a study of CD8 T cells in ankylosing spondylitis. Study-wide findings and caveats: Ankylosing spondylitis blood appeared to be characterized by a TCR beta motif of 7 to 9 highly homologous variants.

TCRdb fed the 5' RACE reads into MiXCR, producing one record per CDR3 protein. Of 700,000 to 1,000,000 distinct CDR3 sequences in the sample, about an eighth were seen once. No cognate antigen is known for these TCRs. Source material: blood, either unsorted or a sorted T cell fraction (not recorded which). These receptors all come from a male donor with ankylosing spondylitis.

There are a few counts of this clonotype. The rearrangement joins TRBV20-1 to TRBJ2-5; D gene uncertain. This CDR3 has 11 amino acids. Germline CDR1 DFQATT, CDR2 SNEGSKA (reference sequence). Here the CDR3 reads CSTTVLQTQYF. The CDR3 DNA is TGCAGCACTACAGTTTTACAGACCCAGTACTTC.

This clonotype appeared a few times. The chain recombines TRBV12-3 or TRBV12-4 with TRBJ1-1, with a weak D call TRBD1 (5 bases). Trimming pared 0 bases from V and 6 bases from J, leaving 8 bases between. The CDR3 totals 13 residues. DNA of the CDR3: TGTGCCAGCAGTTTAGCAGACAGCCCTGAAGCTTTCTTT. Translation: CASSLADSPEAFF.

This clonotype was recorded at least ten times. The genes are TRBV3-1 and TRBJ1-6; the match to TRBD1 covers 7 bases. The germline V gene has CDR1 LGHDT and CDR2 YNNKEL (reference sequence). CDR3 length: 14 residues. V was pared by 3 bases and J by 6 bases, with 2 bases of the junction left unmatched. The CDR3 loop reads CASSHGTANSPLHF. The DNA for the CDR3 is TGTGCCAGCAGCCATGGGACAGCTAATTCACCCCTCCACTTT.